This T cell receptor beta chain derives from a study of T cell changes during pregnancy in multiple sclerosis. Trimming stripped 2 bases from V and 6 bases from J, with 7 bases between. The CDR3 has 12 residues. The germline V gene has CDR1 SGHTA and CDR2 FQGNSA. Sequencing was performed with immunoSEQ multiplex PCR; in TCRdb, only in-frame clones are kept and a portion is missing. The sample has fewer than 110,000 clones; less than 95% are singletons. This material consisted of peripheral blood, taken in the third trimester of pregnancy. This receptor was taken from a female donor in good health, enrolled as a control in a pregnancy study. V usage is TRBV7-2 and J usage is TRBJ1-1; D not certain. CDR3 bases: TGTGCCAGCAGCTTACTCTTTTCTGAAGCTTTCTTT. Translating it yields CASSLLFSEAFF.